These T cell receptor beta chains were read from a single sample in a study of blood T cell repertoires in COVID-19. Sequencing used immunoSEQ multiplex PCR; TCRdb keeps in-frame clones, though not all of them. The sample carries about 43,000 clones, approximately 86% recorded once. Sequenced: peripheral blood. These receptors all stem from a woman over 75 with active COVID-19. Both conserved end residues are part of each CDR3. Fields, in order: D gene, J gene, clone size, V gene, CDR3 DNA, CDR3 protein. The D gene is left open where the match is weak. Clone size is given for some rows only: seen once, a few or many times, or a class if the clone is expanded.

D gene: -
J gene: TRBJ1-5
clone size: few
V gene: TRBV19
CDR3 DNA: TGTGCCAGTGGCTCAAATAGCAATCAGCCCCAGCATTTT
CDR3 protein: CASGSNSNQPQHF

D gene: TRBD2
J gene: TRBJ2-7
clone size: -
V gene: TRBV6-1
CDR3 DNA: TGTGCCAGCAGTGAAGCGCGGGGGACCGAGCAGTACTTC
CDR3 protein: CASSEARGTEQYF

D gene: TRBD2
J gene: TRBJ2-7
clone size: -
V gene: TRBV6-2/TRBV6-3
CDR3 DNA: TGTGCCAGCAGTCGAAATCTAGCGGGAAGCTCCTACGAGCAGTACTTC
CDR3 protein: CASSRNLAGSSYEQYF

D gene: TRBD1
J gene: TRBJ1-3
clone size: -
V gene: TRBV7-9
CDR3 DNA: TGTGCCAGCAGCGGACAGGGGGCGGCGGGCTCTGGAAACACCATATATTTT
CDR3 protein: CASSGQGAAGSGNTIYF

D gene: -
J gene: TRBJ2-7
clone size: -
V gene: TRBV30
CDR3 DNA: TGTGCCTGGAGTGTACGCCGACAGCCTGGGCCCTACGAGCAGTACTTC
CDR3 protein: CAWSVRRQPGPYEQYF

D gene: -
J gene: TRBJ1-2
clone size: -
V gene: TRBV2
CDR3 DNA: TGTGCCAGAACAGCTGACTATGGCTACACCTTC
CDR3 protein: CARTADYGYTF

D gene: TRBD1
J gene: TRBJ1-2
clone size: -
V gene: TRBV6-6
CDR3 DNA: TGTGCCAGCAGTTACGGGACAGGGAACTATGGCTACACCTTC
CDR3 protein: CASSYGTGNYGYTF

D gene: -
J gene: TRBJ2-3
clone size: -
V gene: TRBV6-2/TRBV6-3
CDR3 DNA: TGTGCCAGCAGTACAACAGGGTTGGCAGATACGCAGTATTTT
CDR3 protein: CASSTTGLADTQYF

D gene: -
J gene: TRBJ1-4
clone size: -
V gene: TRBV30
CDR3 DNA: TGTGCCTGGAGAACAGGGATACGAGAAAAACTGTTTTTT
CDR3 protein: CAWRTGIREKLFF

D gene: TRBD1
J gene: TRBJ1-1
clone size: -
V gene: TRBV7-9
CDR3 DNA: TGTGCCAGCAGTTGGACAGGGAACACTGAAGCTTTCTTT
CDR3 protein: CASSWTGNTEAFF